The clone carrying this TCR beta chain was recorded only once. The cohort comprised adults aged 18 to 89 years residing in about 25 US areas. The sample comes from a study of blood T cell repertoires in COVID-19. Study in general: Samples representing acute and convalescent COVID-19 were sourced from the United States, Italy and Spain.

In germline, CDR1 is SGHRS, CDR2 YFSETQ. The CDR3 spans 14 residues. V was clipped by 3 bases and J by 3 bases; unmatched bases: 5. In the original workflow: Amplification from reference gene primers served as the basis for estimated nucleated cell counts. Profiling relied on immunoSEQ multiplex PCR, and the TCRdb table lists in-frame clones only, not all of them. The V and J calls and clone size are taken from that table; D and trimming were inferred from the DNA. The sample includes 400,000 to 450,000 clones, about 92% of them seen just once. This chain joins TRBV5-1 and TRBJ2-7; 8 nucleotides match TRBD2. The receptor's source is a man aged 18 to 30 who had recovered from COVID-19. The sequenced sample was PBMCs or T cells enriched from blood (not recorded which). The CDR3 sequence is CASSSLTSGYEQYF. The CDR3 region has the DNA TGCGCCAGCAGCTCGTTAACTAGCGGCTACGAGCAGTACTTC.